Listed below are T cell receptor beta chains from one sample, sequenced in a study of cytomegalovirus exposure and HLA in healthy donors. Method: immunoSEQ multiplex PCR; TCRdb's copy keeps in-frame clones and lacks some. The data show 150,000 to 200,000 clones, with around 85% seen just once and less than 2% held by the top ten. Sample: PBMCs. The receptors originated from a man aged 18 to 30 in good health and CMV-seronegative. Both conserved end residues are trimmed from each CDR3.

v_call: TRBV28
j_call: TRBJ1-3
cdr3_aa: ASGKETGARNTIY

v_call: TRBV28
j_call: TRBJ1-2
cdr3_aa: ASSSSGYT

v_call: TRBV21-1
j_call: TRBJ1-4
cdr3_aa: ASSNPTLGTANEKLF

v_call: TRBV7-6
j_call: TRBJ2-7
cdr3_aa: ASSLAPWASPYEQY

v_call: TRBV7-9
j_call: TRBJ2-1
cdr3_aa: ASSPLGGPRSSYNEQF

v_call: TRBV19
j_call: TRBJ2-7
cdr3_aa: ASSIGSYGSYEQY

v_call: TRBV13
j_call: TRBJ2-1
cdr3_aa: ASSAGTSGNGEQF

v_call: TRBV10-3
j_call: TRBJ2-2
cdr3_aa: AIPRGLAVDTGELF

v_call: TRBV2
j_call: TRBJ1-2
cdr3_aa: ASSAGRGRGGYT

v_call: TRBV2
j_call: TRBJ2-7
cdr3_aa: ASSPGRGYEQY

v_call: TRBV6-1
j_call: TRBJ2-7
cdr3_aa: ASSPTPTRGEQY

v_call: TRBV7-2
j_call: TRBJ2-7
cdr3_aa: ASSLSKTGTGAYEQY

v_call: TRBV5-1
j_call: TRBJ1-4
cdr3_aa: ASSLWTGGNEKLF

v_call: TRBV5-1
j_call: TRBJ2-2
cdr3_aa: ASSHDSPNTGELF

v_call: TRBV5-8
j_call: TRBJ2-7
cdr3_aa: ASRGREGRDEQY

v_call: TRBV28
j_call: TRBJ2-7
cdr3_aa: ASSSPAAGVTYEQY

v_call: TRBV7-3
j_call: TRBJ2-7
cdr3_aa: ASSLIPSDDRYSYEQY

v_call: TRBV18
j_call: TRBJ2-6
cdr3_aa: ASSLSQRSGANVLT

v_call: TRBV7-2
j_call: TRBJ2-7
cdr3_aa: ASSLGLNNGGYGQY

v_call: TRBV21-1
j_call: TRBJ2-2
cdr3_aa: GLITGELF

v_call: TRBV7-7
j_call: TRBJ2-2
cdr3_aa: ASSFGGGVNTGELF

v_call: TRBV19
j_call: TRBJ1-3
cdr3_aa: ASLLHAGSGNTIY

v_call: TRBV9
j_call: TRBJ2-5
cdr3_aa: ASSTGLAGFQETQY

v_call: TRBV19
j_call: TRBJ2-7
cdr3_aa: ASRGTDPYEQY

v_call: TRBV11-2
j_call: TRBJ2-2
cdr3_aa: ASSQMPGGSSRELF

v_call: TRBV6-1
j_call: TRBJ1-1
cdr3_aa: ASSRAGTEAF

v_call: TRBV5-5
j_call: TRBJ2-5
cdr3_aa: ASSSKKTGGAETQY

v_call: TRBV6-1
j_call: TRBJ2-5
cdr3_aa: ASSRSGRAGETQY

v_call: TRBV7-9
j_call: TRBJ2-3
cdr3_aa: ASSLVLTSNTQY

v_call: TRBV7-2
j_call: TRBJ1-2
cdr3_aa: ASSIDRDYGYT

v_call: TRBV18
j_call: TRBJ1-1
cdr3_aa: ASSPGQETEAF

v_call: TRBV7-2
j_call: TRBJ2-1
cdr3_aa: ASRVASGSSYEQF

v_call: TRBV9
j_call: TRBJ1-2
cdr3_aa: ASSAAWTRPGYT

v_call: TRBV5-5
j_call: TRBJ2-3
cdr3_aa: ASSTGTSGETDTQY

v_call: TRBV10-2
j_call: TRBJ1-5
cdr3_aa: ASSVGQRNQPQH

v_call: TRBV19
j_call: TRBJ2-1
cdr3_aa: ASSHLAGAYNEQF

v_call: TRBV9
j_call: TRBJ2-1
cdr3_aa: ASSVGQGWFDNEQF

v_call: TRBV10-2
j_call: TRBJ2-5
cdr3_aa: ASSTPQGGKTQY

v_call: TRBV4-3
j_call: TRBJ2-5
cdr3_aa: ASSQAGRGTGNFREQY

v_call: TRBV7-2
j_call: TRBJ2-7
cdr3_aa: ASSLVVAGAGYEQY

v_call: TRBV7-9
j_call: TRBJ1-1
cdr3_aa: ASSSNTNRGGYTEAF